The 22 T cell receptor beta chains below were found in one sample sequenced in a study of tumor-infiltrating lymphocytes in primary liver carcinoma. The input was approximately 0.45 ug total RNA; TCR beta cDNA was made from it with a constant-region primer. Employing slightly modified ARM-PCR, three nested multiplex PCR rounds were run, and these gave rise to the TCR beta libraries. TRBV1-TRBV30 forward primers and a C-beta reverse primer were used in the first two PCR rounds, which each ran for nine to ten cycles. From the multiplex PCR reads, TCRdb called clonotypes with MiXCR, one entry per CDR3 protein. Of approximately 210,000 distinct CDR3 sequences in the sample, approximately 64% are singletons; the top ten hold around 7.1%. The researchers obtained blood RNA from unsorted whole blood and also extracted germline DNA. Sequencing was carried out using peripheral blood. Receptor source: an older woman with primary liver carcinoma and hepatitis B virus infection.

On this clonotype itself: The CDR3 ends on some other residue instead of the conserved phenylalanine or tryptophan, so this is likely a read error. The chain joins TRBV11-2 to TRBJ2-5; TRBD1 matches 8 bases. Germline V gene sequence: CDR1 SGHAT, CDR2 FQNNGV. J lost 4 bases, V lost 9 bases, and 19 bases had no gene match. CDR3 length: 17 residues. This chain's CDR3 is CASSRGSGQAIRETQYS. CDR3 DNA sequence: TGTGCCAGTAGCCGCGGGTCGGGACAGGCTATCCGAGAGACCCAGTACTCC.

Comment on this clonotype: Sequence at one end of the junction differs from germline and may be a read error. V gene TRBV12-3 or TRBV12-4 combines with J gene TRBJ2-2; D may be TRBD1 (6 bases). CDR3 length: 16 residues. CDR3 amino acids: CASSSPSGVNTGEPFF. For the CDR3, the DNA is TGTGCCAGCAGTTCCCCCTCAGGGGTGAACACCGGGGAGCCGTTTTTT.

Of note for this clonotype: One end of the junction does not line up with germline, which may come from a read error. The chain is built from TRBV11-2 and TRBJ2-5; 9 bases are shared with TRBD2. This CDR3 is 17 amino acids long. Germline loops: CDR1 SGHAT, CDR2 FQNNGV. As DNA, the CDR3 is TGTGCCAGCAGCTCGCCGTCTAGCGGGGTTCCCCAAGAGGCCCAGTACTTT. Translation: CASSSPSSGVPQEAQYF.

This clonotype was seen ten or more times. V is TRBV6-5 and J is TRBJ1-5; D perhaps matches TRBD1 (6 bases). Trimming cost V 6 bases and J 3 bases, with 12 bases left between them. CDR1 is MNHEY and CDR2 is SVGAGI in the germline V gene. The CDR3 covers 14 residues. The CDR3: CASRDGGLNQPQHF. The DNA of the CDR3 is TGTGCCAGCAGGGATGGGGGGCTCAATCAGCCCCAGCATTTT.

This clonotype was seen a single time. This rearrangement joins TRBV4-1 to TRBJ1-5, with 7 nucleotides matching TRBD1. The CDR3 is made up of 19 amino acids. V dropped 1 base and J dropped 4; count of bases not matched to a gene: 16. Germline lookup yields CDR1 MGHRA and CDR2 YSYEKL. CDR3 bases: TGCGCCAGCAGCCAAGTCTCCTTAGGACAGGTGATTAGGAATCAGCCCCAGCATTTT. Amino acid sequence: CASSQVSLGQVIRNQPQHF.

Only one count was recorded for this clonotype. This sequence joins TRBV24-1 and TRBJ1-2; tentatively, D is TRBD1 (5 bases). The V and J ends lost 2 bases and 3 bases respectively, with 12 bases between them. The CDR3 length is 15 residues. Germline values: CDR1 KGHDR, CDR2 SFDVKD. The CDR3 reads CATSDSHRGHYGYTF. The CDR3 bases are TGTGCCACCAGTGATTCCCATAGGGGTCACTATGGCTACACCTTC.

As to this clonotype: A much larger clone lies a single base off, so this may be a read error. The chain has TRBV6-5 and TRBJ2-3; the match to TRBD1 covers 9 bases. The CDR3 runs 16 residues. Per the germline V gene, CDR1 is MNHEY and CDR2 is SVGAGI. The CDR3 sequence: CASNYSTGGNTDTQYF. The CDR3 nucleotides are TGTGCCAGCAATTACTCGACAGGGGGTAACACAGATACGCAGTATTTT.

This clonotype was picked up many times. The genes are TRBV6-1 and TRBJ2-7; D is unclear. V lost 4 bases and J 5 bases, leaving 12 bases between the germline ends. CDR3 length: 13 residues. Germline V gene data show CDR1 as MNHNS and CDR2 as SASEGT. The CDR3 loop reads CASSAYRSDEQYF. DNA of the CDR3: TGTGCCAGCAGTGCCTACAGAAGCGACGAGCAGTACTTC.

V and J are TRBV6-6 and TRBJ1-6; D might be TRBD1 (5 bases). V lost 0 bases and J 7 bases, leaving 13 bases between the germline ends. The CDR3 runs to 16 residues. Germline CDR1 is MNHNY and CDR2 is SVGAGI (reference sequence). CDR3 in amino acids: CASSYSARALNSPLHF. In DNA, the CDR3 is TGTGCCAGCAGTTACTCGGCCAGGGCACTCAATTCACCCCTCCACTTT.

With regard to this clonotype: This may arise from a read error, as a much more abundant clone is one base away. This sequence joins TRBV29-1 and TRBJ2-5, with D perhaps given as TRBD1 or TRBD2 (5 bases each). V gave up 3 bases and J gave up 1 base, with 15 bases separating them. The CDR3 is made up of 15 amino acids. Germline V gene data show CDR1 as SQVTM and CDR2 as ANQGSEA. DNA of the CDR3: TGCAGCGTTGACCCGGGACGAAAGTGCCAAGAGACCCAGTACTTC. Protein product: CSVDPGRKCQETQYF.

This clonotype was seen a handful of times. V usage is TRBV5-1 and J usage is TRBJ1-1; maybe TRBD1 (6 bases). Germline assignment: CDR1 SGHRS and CDR2 YFSETQ. V lost 0 bases, J lost 7 bases, and 13 bases lay in between. The CDR3 runs 14 residues. CDR3 amino acids: CASSLGSRGLEAFF. The DNA for the CDR3 is TGCGCCAGCAGCTTGGGGAGCCGGGGGCTTGAAGCTTTCTTT.

This clonotype has just a few counts. The V and J genes are TRBV29-1 and TRBJ2-3; 7 nucleotides match TRBD2. V shed 7 bases, J shed 6 bases, and the junction held 13 bases outside the gene matches. Germline values: CDR1 SQVTM, CDR2 ANQGSEA. The CDR3 is 14 residues long. Here the CDR3 DNA reads TGCAGCGCCTCCACGGTGGGGGAGGGGGATACGCAGTATTTT. Translation: CSASTVGEGDTQYF.

Concerning this clonotype: Since the CDR3 does not end with the conserved phenylalanine or tryptophan, this likely comes from a read error. The DNA is omitted, as the CDR3 cannot be located on it reliably, and the CDR3 follows TCRdb's listing. The V and J genes are TRBV11-1 and TRBJ2-3. CDR1 and CDR2 (germline): SGHAT, FQDESV (reference sequence). The CDR3 region is 12 residues in length, termini included. The CDR3 region is CASSALMSTRYL.

This clonotype has only a few counts. A single base separates this from a much larger clone, so it may be a read error. The chain has TRBV4-2 and TRBJ2-7, with a weak D call TRBD1 (6 bases). Trimming removed 1 base from V and 0 bases from J, with 13 bases in between. This CDR3 is 16 amino acids long. From germline, CDR1 is LGHNA and CDR2 YNFKEQ. CDR3 residues: CASSQGAGASSYEQYF. The CDR3 DNA follows: TGTGCCAGCAGCCAAGGGGCAGGGGCCTCCTCCTACGAGCAGTACTTC.

On this clonotype itself: The final CDR3 position lacks the conserved phenylalanine or tryptophan, pointing to a likely read error. The chain joins TRBV6-5 to TRBJ1-6; the match to TRBD1 covers 9 bases. Germline assignment: CDR1 MNHEY and CDR2 SVGAGI. CDR3 length: 15 residues. The V and J ends lost 9 bases and 7 bases, in that order; junction bases with no gene match: 10. The CDR3 bases are TGTGCCAGAAGTCTTACCGGGACAGGGAATTCACCCCTCCACATT. Its protein product is CARSLTGTGNSPLHI.

On this clonotype itself: The junction shows a germline mismatch at one end, possibly a read error. The rearrangement joins TRBV11-2 to TRBJ2-3; maybe TRBD1 (5 bases). The germline CDR1 and CDR2 sequences are SGHAT and FQNNGV. This CDR3 is built from 13 residues. CDR3 bases: TGTGCCAGCAGCATAGACAGCGCAGATACGCAGTATTTT. This sequence encodes CASSIDSADTQYF.

The V call is TRBV11-1, the J call TRBJ2-1, with 7 bases that match TRBD2. The CDR3 has 17 residues. The V gene end was trimmed by 6 bases and the J gene end by 9 bases; junction bases not matched to a gene: 20. From germline, CDR1 is SGHAT and CDR2 FQDESV (reference sequence). CDR3 in DNA: TGTGCCAGCAGACTCATGACTAGCATTAGTGACTTGGGTGAGCAGTTCTTC. Amino acid sequence: CASRLMTSISDLGEQFF.

In this sample, this clonotype turned up a few times. The rearrangement uses TRBV18 and TRBJ1-5; D call uncertain. CDR3 length: 14 residues. V shed 3 bases and J shed 5 bases, with 11 bases lying between them. Looked up from germline, CDR1 is KGHSH and CDR2 is LQKENI. CDR3 sequence reads: CASSPAGMYQPQHF. Here the CDR3 DNA reads TGTGCCAGCTCACCGGCAGGCATGTATCAGCCCCAGCATTTT.

Notes on this clonotype: A much larger clone differs from this one at a single base, so this may be a read error. Since no conserved phenylalanine or tryptophan closes the CDR3, a read error is the likely cause. The chain has TRBV6-2 or TRBV6-3 and TRBJ2-2, with 7 bases that match TRBD2. The germline V gene encodes CDR1 MNHEY and CDR2 SVGEGT. The CDR3 extends over 16 amino acids. V shed 10 bases and J 0 bases; nucleotides not matched to a gene: 11. The CDR3: CATEDWAGANTGELFL. The CDR3, as DNA: TGTGCCACCGAGGATTGGGCGGGAGCGAACACCGGGGAGCTGTTTCTT.

On this clonotype: A read error may be the cause here, since a much bigger clone is one base away. In DNA form, the CDR3 reads TGCGCCAGCAGTGATTCGGTATCCGGTTCACCCCTCCACTTT. Its protein product is CASSDSVSGSPLHF. This chain connects TRBV10-2 to TRBJ1-6; no clear D gene. CDR1 is WSHSY, CDR2 SAAADI, per germline. V shed 3 bases and J shed 9 bases, with 12 bases lying between them. There are 14 residues in the CDR3.

In regard to this clonotype: One end of the junction varies from germline; a read error may be responsible. The rearrangement joins TRBV28 to TRBJ1-5; TRBD1 is a possible D gene (5 bases). This CDR3 region has 17 residues. Germline CDR1 is MDHEN and CDR2 is SYDVKM. CDR3 loop: CVSSFSGPFGASQPQHF. CDR3 in DNA: TGTGTCAGCAGCTTCTCGGGCCCATTCGGGGCCAGTCAGCCCCAGCATTTT. The whole variable domain, remainder taken from reference TRBV28 and TRBJ1-5, is DVKVTQSSRYLVKRTGEKVFLECVQDMDHENMFWYRQDPGLGLRLIYFSYDVKMKEKGDIPEGYSVSREKKERFSLILESASTNQTSMYLCVSSFSGPFGASQPQHFGDGTRLSIL.

The chain employs TRBV5-1 and TRBJ2-5, with D maybe TRBD1 (8 bases). Trimming removed 2 bases at V and 5 bases at J, with 13 bases between. The CDR3 spans 14 residues. The germline V gene encodes CDR1 SGHRS and CDR2 YFSETQ. In nucleotides, the CDR3 is TGCGCCAGCAGCTTACAGGGGGGGCAGGAGACCCAGTACTTC. This encodes CASSLQGGQETQYF.